This T cell receptor (beta chain) came from a study of T cells in tumors after PD-1 blockade. As for the study in general: On average, peripheral blood gave about 110,000 TCR templates and about 40,000 unique clonotypes. Study results and limitations: Peripheral recruitment is suggested, as some novel exhausted tumor clones were in pre-treatment blood.

V was clipped by 5 bases and J by 5 bases, with 13 bases between them. The CDR3 is 14 residues long. Germline lookup yields CDR1 SEHNR and CDR2 FQNEAQ (reference sequence). As for this clone: Its matching antigen is unknown.

The data were produced by immunoSEQ multiplex PCR, yet TCRdb's version contains in-frame clones alone and is incomplete. The sample includes about 47,000 clones, more than 70% of them seen just once. This sequence was found in a human donor with basal cell carcinoma. This material consisted of PBMCs, taken before anti-PD-1 treatment. This chain connects TRBV7-9 to TRBJ1-5, with D unclear. The DNA for the CDR3 is TGTGCCAGCAGCCCCCAGTCAGATTATCAGCCCCAGCATTTT. It is translated as CASSPQSDYQPQHF.